This entry lists 5 T cell receptor beta chains sequenced from one sample in a study of blood T cell repertoires in COVID-19. Assay used: immunoSEQ multiplex PCR; TCRdb lists only in-frame clones, some missing. Of around 300,000 clones listed, 90% are singletons. The specimen was peripheral blood. The receptor set was obtained from a woman aged 40 to 55 with acute or convalescent COVID-19.

A single count supports this clone. CDR3 sequence: CASSPWEDNSPLHF. As DNA, the CDR3 is TGCGCCAGCAGCCCGTGGGAGGATAATTCACCCCTCCACTTT. The V gene is TRBV4-1, the J gene TRBJ1-6; D gene ambiguous. The CDR3 is 14 amino acids. Deletions cut 4 bases from V and 5 bases from J, with 9 bases between. CDR1 is MGHRA and CDR2 is YSYEKL in the germline V gene.

This clone appeared a single time. Within the sample, other DNA sequences also encode this same CDR3. The rearrangement links TRBV12-3 or TRBV12-4 to TRBJ1-1, with 8 bases aligning to TRBD1. The CDR3 runs 13 residues. The trim removed 4 bases at V and 5 bases at J, leaving 3 bases unmatched. DNA for the CDR3: TGTGCCAGCAGTTGGACAGGGAAGACTGAAGCTTTCTTT. This gives the protein CASSWTGKTEAFF.

The V gene is TRBV9, the J gene TRBJ1-2; 7 bases are a match to TRBD1. Germline CDR1 SGDLS, CDR2 YYNGEE. There are 15 residues in the CDR3. Trimming cost V 0 bases and J 1 base; bases outside gene matches: 3. This chain's CDR3 is CASSVGTGVNYGYTF. The CDR3 DNA follows: TGTGCCAGCAGCGTAGGAACAGGGGTTAACTATGGCTACACCTTC.

The genes are TRBV11-2 and TRBJ1-4; possible D gene TRBD1, 5 bases. Germline V CDR1 and CDR2: SGHAT, FQNNGV. The ends were cut back, 3 bases at V and 8 bases at J, with 13 bases in the middle. This CDR3 has 14 amino acids. In DNA form, the CDR3 reads TGTGCCAGCAGCTTTTCCCTCTACAGGGAAAAACTGTTTTTT. It encodes CASSFSLYREKLFF. The complete variable domain, with remaining parts taken from reference TRBV11-2 and TRBJ1-4, reads EAGVAQSPRYKIIEKRQSVAFWCNPISGHATLYWYQQILGQGPKLLIQFQNNGVVDDSQLPKDRFSAERLKGVDSTLKIQPAKLEDSAVYLCASSFSLYREKLFFGSGTQLSVL.

The V gene is TRBV7-3, the J gene TRBJ2-5; 8 bases are shared with TRBD2. Germline lookup yields CDR1 SGHTA and CDR2 FQGTGA. The J segment lost 1 base and the V segment lost 2 bases, leaving 6 bases of the junction unmatched. The CDR3 spans 16 residues. The DNA for the CDR3 is TGTGCCAGCAGCTTAGAGGGACTAGGGGGCCAAGAGACCCAGTACTTC. Residues: CASSLEGLGGQETQYF.